Reported below is one TCR beta chain. Its antigen is undetermined. This record belongs to a study of T cells in localized non-small cell lung cancer. Generated by immunoSEQ multiplex PCR, the TCRdb table keeps only in-frame clones and is missing some. The sample has 60,000 to 65,000 clones, almost 90% seen once. Whole-study results and caveats: Adjacent lung was found to contain a median about 50 of the top 100 tumor clones. The highest T cell clonality was in uninvolved adjacent lung, above tumor. Tumor samples were not multi-region, leaving intratumor heterogeneity unexcluded.

CDR3 size: 18 residues. J lost 0 bases, V lost 4 bases, and 5 bases had no gene match. Per the germline V gene, CDR1 is SGHRS and CDR2 is YFSETQ. This clonotype was sampled from a woman between 35 and 70 years old with stage I lung adenocarcinoma. The chain has TRBV5-1 and TRBJ2-1; 15 bases line up with TRBD2. The input for sequencing was peripheral blood, taken before any cancer treatment. CDR3 DNA sequence: TGCGCCAGCAGCCCGGGACTAGCGGGGGGTTCCTCCTACAATGAGCAGTTCTTC. Residues: CASSPGLAGGSSYNEQFF.